Sequencing of this TCR beta chain was carried out in a study of spatial heterogeneity in lung cancer. The study, taken as a whole, reports: Ubiquitous and regional expanded TCR counts mirrored ubiquitous and regional nonsynonymous mutation counts, respectively. Tumoral mutation counts were tracked by counts of expanded intratumoral alpha and beta TCRs.

The time point denotes: sample taken at primary tumor resection. From tumor, nontumor lung or frozen PBMC, whole RNA was taken unsorted for sequencing. Trimming removed 6 bases at V and 0 bases at J, with 15 bases between. Germline values: CDR1 MNHEY, CDR2 SVGEGT. This CDR3 is 15 amino acids long. A word on this clonotype: Its antigen remains unknown. Possible read error: a much larger clone is one base away. Since the CDR3 does not end with the conserved phenylalanine or tryptophan, this likely comes from a read error.

TCRdb fed the 5' RACE reads into MiXCR, producing one record per CDR3 protein. The repertoire includes over 9,000 distinct CDR3 sequences, roughly 12% of them detected once, and 30% to 45% sits in the top ten. The sequence came from a male donor with early-stage non-small cell lung cancer. The sample consisted of lung tumor tissue, taken at surgery. The V call is TRBV6-2 or TRBV6-3, the J call TRBJ2-7; tentatively, D is TRBD2 (6 bases). The CDR3 coding sequence is TGTGCCAGCAGAACCGGGACTTCAAGCTCCTACGAGCAGTACTCC. Its translation: CASRTGTSSSYEQYS.